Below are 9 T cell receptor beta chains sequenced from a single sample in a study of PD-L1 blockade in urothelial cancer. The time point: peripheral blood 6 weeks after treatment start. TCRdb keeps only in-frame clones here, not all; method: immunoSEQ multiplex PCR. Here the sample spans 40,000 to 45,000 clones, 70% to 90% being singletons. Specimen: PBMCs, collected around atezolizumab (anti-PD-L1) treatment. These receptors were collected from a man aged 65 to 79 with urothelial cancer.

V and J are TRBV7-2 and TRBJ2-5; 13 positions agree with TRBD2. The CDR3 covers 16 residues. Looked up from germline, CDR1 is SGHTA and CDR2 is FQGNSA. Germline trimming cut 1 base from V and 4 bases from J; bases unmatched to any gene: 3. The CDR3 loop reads CASSLGLAGGGETQYF. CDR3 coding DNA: TGTGCCAGCAGCTTAGGACTAGCGGGAGGAGGAGAGACCCAGTACTTC.

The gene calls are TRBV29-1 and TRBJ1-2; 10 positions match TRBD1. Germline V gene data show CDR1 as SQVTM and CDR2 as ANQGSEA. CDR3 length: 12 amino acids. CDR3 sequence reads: CSAGQGVYGYTF. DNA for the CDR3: TGCAGTGCCGGACAGGGGGTCTATGGCTACACCTTC.

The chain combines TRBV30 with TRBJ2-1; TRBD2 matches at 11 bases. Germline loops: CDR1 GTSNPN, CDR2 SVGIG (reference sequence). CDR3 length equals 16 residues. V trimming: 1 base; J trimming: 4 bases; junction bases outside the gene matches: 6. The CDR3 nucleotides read TGTGCCTGGAGTGATCCGGGACTAGCGGAATACAATGAGCAGTTCTTC. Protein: CAWSDPGLAEYNEQFF.

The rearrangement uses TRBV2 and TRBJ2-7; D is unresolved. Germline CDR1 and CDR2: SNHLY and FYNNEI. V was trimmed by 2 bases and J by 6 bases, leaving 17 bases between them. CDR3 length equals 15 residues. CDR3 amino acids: CASSETANVRGEQYF. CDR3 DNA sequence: TGTGCCAGCAGTGAAACTGCCAACGTGAGAGGCGAGCAGTACTTC. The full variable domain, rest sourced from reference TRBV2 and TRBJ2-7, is EPEVTQTPSHQVTQMGQEVILRCVPISNHLYFYWYRQILGQKVEFLVSFYNNEISEKSEIFDDQFSVERPDGSNFTLKIRSTKLEDSAMYFCASSETANVRGEQYFGPGTRLTVT.

This CDR3 reads CASSSKGQGEMTMNTEAFF. CDR3 DNA: TGTGCCAGCAGCTCTAAGGGACAGGGGGAAATGACCATGAACACTGAAGCTTTCTTT. The gene calls are TRBV7-8 and TRBJ1-1, with 11 bases fitting TRBD1. The CDR3 consists of 19 residues. In germline, CDR1 is SGHVS, CDR2 FQNEAQ. After removal of 4 bases from V and 0 bases from J, the junction contained 13 bases not matched to a gene.

DNA for the CDR3: TGTGCCAGCAAGGTGCTAGCGGGGGTCAATGAGCAGTTCTTC. Encoded protein: CASKVLAGVNEQFF. The V call is TRBV11-2, the J call TRBJ2-1, with 10 bases fitting TRBD2. The CDR3 contains 14 residues. Germline CDR1 SGHAT, CDR2 FQNNGV. J was trimmed by 6 bases and V by 7 bases; bases with no gene match: 6.

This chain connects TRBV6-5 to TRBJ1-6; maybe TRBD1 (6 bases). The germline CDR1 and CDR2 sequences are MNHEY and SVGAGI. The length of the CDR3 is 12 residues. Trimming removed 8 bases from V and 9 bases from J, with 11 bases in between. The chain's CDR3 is CASGGRSSPLHF. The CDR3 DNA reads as TGTGCCAGCGGGGGCAGGTCTTCACCCCTCCACTTT.

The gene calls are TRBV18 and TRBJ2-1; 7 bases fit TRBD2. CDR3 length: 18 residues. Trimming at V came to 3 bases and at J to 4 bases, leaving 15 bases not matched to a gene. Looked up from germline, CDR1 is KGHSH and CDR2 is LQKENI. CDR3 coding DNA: TGTGCCAGCTCACCGTTAGGTCGGAGCGGGACCGGATACAATGAGCAGTTCTTC. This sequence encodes CASSPLGRSGTGYNEQFF.

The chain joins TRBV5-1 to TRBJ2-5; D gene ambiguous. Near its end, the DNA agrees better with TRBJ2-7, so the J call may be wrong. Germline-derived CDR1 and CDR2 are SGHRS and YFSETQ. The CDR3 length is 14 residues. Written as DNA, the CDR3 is TGCGCCAGCAGCCCTGACACTTTCTCCTACGAGCAGTACTTC. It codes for CASSPDTFSYEQYF.